Here is one TCR beta chain with its context. The data are from a study of blood T cell repertoires in COVID-19. Generated by immunoSEQ multiplex PCR, the TCRdb table keeps only in-frame clones and is missing some. Among 40,000 to 55,000 clones, 90% were seen once, and the ten largest hold around 9.7%. The source is a woman over 75 with acute or convalescent COVID-19. Sequenced material: peripheral blood.

CDR3 sequence: CSVGEGSTYGYTF. CDR3 DNA sequence: TGCAGCGTCGGGGAGGGCTCGACTTATGGCTACACCTTC. This sequence joins TRBV29-1 and TRBJ1-2, with no clear D. Trimming stripped 6 bases from V and 5 bases from J, with 16 bases between. CDR1 is SQVTM, CDR2 ANQGSEA, per germline. The CDR3 sequence is 13 residues long.